Below, one TCR beta chain is given with its context. Its antigen remains unknown. This sample is part of a study of T cell responses to AZD1222 COVID-19 vaccine. Study results and caveats: Spike-wide coverage was observed for vaccine-associated CD4 TCRs, with dominant responses at 160-218 and 743-854.

TCRdb keeps only in-frame clones here, not all; method: immunoSEQ multiplex PCR. Of 140,000 to 150,000 clones detected, 70% to 90% appear once; the ten largest clones hold about 4.7%. The specimen comprised peripheral blood, sampled on day 0 of AZD1222 vaccination. This sequence was found in an adult in good health.

The CDR3, as DNA: TGTGCCAGCTCATCCCGACAGGGGGCCTCAGCTAACTATGGCTACACCTTC. It specifies CASSSRQGASANYGYTF. The chain employs TRBV18 and TRBJ1-2; 10 bases align to TRBD1. The germline V gene has CDR1 KGHSH and CDR2 LQKENI. There are 17 residues in the CDR3. The junction had 9 bases not matched to a gene; V was cut back by 5 bases and J by 0 bases.